This T cell receptor beta chain was identified in a study of blood T cell repertoires in COVID-19. Looked up from germline, CDR1 is SNHLY and CDR2 is FYNNEI. The CDR3 has 15 residues. The ends were cut back, 8 bases at V and 6 bases at J, with 22 bases in the middle. Sequencing was performed with immunoSEQ multiplex PCR; in TCRdb, only in-frame clones are kept and a portion is missing. The table lists about 190,000 clones, around 84% of them singletons. The rearrangement uses TRBV2 and TRBJ1-1, with D perhaps TRBD1 (5 bases). The sequence was obtained from a human donor in a cohort sampled during active COVID-19. Sequenced sample: peripheral blood. CDR3 sequence reads: CASDENLGGLSEAFF. CDR3 sequence (DNA): TGTGCCAGCGATGAGAATCTGGGGGGTTTGTCTGAAGCTTTCTTT.